This passage covers 2 T cell receptor beta chains from one sample sequenced in a study of tumor-infiltrating lymphocytes in primary liver carcinoma. Blood RNA came from unsorted whole blood; germline DNA was also extracted. TCR beta cDNA was made from around 460 ng total RNA with a constant-region primer. Employing slightly modified ARM-PCR, three nested multiplex PCR rounds were run, and these gave rise to the TCR beta libraries. TRBV1-TRBV30 forward and Cbeta reverse primers drove the first two approximately 10-cycle rounds. One entry per CDR3 protein results from TCRdb running MiXCR on the multiplex PCR reads. This repertoire shows 300,000 to 400,000 distinct CDR3 sequences, less than 65% found once; its top ten account for roughly 6%. Sample: peripheral blood. These receptors were collected from a man between 35 and 55 years old with primary liver carcinoma and hepatitis B virus infection.

Details on this clonotype: The final CDR3 position lacks the conserved phenylalanine or tryptophan, pointing to a likely read error. The chain combines TRBV28 with TRBJ2-7; TRBD1 aligns across 7 bases. Germline CDR1 MDHEN, CDR2 SYDVKM. This CDR3 is built from 12 residues. The CDR3 spells CASGTDSYEQYL. DNA for the CDR3: TGCGCCAGTGGGACAGATTCCTACGAGCAGTACCTC.

The CDR3 spells CASSPSGRGRANTEAFF. The CDR3 DNA is TGTGCCAGCAGCCCCTCGGGGCGGGGGAGGGCGAACACTGAAGCTTTCTTT. The V and J genes are TRBV11-2 and TRBJ1-1; D possibly corresponds to TRBD1 (5 bases). Germline CDR1 SGHAT, CDR2 FQNNGV. V was shortened by 5 bases and J by 1 base, with 20 bases between the two germline ends. This CDR3 spans 17 amino acids.